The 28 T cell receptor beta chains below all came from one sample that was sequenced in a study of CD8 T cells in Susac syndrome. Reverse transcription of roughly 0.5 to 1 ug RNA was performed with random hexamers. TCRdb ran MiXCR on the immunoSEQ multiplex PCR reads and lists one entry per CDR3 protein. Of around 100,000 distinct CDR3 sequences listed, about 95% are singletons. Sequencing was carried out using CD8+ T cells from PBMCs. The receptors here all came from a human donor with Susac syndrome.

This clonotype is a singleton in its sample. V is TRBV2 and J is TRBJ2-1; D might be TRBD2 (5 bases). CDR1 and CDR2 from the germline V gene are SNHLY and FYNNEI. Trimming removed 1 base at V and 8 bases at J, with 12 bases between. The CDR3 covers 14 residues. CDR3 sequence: CASSEGTLVDEQFF. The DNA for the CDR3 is TGTGCCAGCAGTGAAGGGACTCTCGTCGATGAGCAGTTCTTC.

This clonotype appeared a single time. The DNA of the CDR3 is TGCAGCGTTGAAGATCGGGCAGGGGAAGAGACCCAGTACTTC. It translates to CSVEDRAGEETQYF. The chain has TRBV29-1 and TRBJ2-5; weak D call: TRBD1 (6 bases). The V end was cut by 0 bases, the J end by 3 bases, with 11 bases between. CDR3 length: 14 amino acids. Germline V gene sequence: CDR1 SQVTM, CDR2 ANQGSEA.

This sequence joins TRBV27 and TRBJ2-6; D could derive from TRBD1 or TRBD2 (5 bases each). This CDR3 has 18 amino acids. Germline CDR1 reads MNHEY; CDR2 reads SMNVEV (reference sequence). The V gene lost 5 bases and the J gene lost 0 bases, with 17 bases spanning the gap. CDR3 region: CASSSRARGDSGANVLTF. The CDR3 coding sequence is TGTGCCAGCAGTAGCCGGGCCAGAGGGGACTCTGGGGCCAACGTCCTGACTTTC.

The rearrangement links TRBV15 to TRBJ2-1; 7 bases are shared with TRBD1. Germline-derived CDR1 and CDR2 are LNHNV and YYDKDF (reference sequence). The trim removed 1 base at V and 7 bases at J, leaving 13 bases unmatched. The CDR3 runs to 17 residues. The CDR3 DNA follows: TGTGCCACCAGCAGAGGCCAGGGAGAGGGGGCGAGTAATGAGCAGTTCTTC. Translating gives CATSRGQGEGASNEQFF.

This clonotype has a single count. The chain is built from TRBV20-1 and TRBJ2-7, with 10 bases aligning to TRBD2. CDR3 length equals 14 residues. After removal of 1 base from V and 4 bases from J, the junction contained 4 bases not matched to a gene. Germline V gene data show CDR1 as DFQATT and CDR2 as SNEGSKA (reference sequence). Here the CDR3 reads CSARASGSIYEQYF. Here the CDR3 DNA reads TGCAGTGCTAGAGCTAGCGGGAGTATTTACGAGCAGTACTTC.

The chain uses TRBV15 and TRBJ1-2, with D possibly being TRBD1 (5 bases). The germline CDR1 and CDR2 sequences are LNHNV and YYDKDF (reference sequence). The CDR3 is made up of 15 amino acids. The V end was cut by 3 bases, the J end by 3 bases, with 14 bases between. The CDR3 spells CATSSATVAHYGYTF. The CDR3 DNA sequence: TGTGCCACCAGCAGTGCGACAGTGGCCCACTATGGCTACACCTTC.

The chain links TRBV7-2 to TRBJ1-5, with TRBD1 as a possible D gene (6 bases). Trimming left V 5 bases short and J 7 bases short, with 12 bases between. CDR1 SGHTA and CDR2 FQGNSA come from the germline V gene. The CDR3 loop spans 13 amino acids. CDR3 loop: CASSMDSGQPQHF. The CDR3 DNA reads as TGTGCCAGCAGCATGGACAGTGGGCAGCCCCAGCATTTT.

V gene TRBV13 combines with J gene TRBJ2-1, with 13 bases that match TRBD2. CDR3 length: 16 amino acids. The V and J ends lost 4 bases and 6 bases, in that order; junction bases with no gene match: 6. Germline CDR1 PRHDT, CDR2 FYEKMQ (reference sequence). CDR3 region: CASSWTLAGGRNEQFF. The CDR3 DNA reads TGTGCCAGCAGCTGGACACTAGCGGGAGGGCGCAATGAGCAGTTCTTC.

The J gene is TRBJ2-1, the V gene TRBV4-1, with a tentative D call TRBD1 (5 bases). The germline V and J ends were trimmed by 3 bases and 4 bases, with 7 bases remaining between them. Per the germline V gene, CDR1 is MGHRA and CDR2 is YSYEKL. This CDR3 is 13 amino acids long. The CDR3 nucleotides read TGCGCCAGCAGCCAGAAGGGGTACAATGAGCAGTTCTTC. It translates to CASSQKGYNEQFF.

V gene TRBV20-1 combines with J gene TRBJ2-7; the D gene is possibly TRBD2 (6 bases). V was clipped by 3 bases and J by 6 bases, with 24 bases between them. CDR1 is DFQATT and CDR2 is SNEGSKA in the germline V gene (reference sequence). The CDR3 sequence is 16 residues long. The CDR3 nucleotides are TGCAGTGCTAGCGGTGGTAACGGGGGAGTAGTCCGCGAGCAGTACTTC. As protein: CSASGGNGGVVREQYF.

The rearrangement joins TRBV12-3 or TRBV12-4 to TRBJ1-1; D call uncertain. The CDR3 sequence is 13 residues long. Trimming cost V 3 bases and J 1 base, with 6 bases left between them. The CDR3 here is CASSLNRNTEAFF. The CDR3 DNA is TGTGCCAGCAGTTTGAACAGGAACACTGAAGCTTTCTTT.

The CDR3 bases are TGTGCCAGCAGCCTTCAAGAGGGACGCTGGGGGGAAAAACTGTTTTTT. It encodes CASSLQEGRWGEKLFF. The V gene is TRBV3-1, the J gene TRBJ1-4, with D perhaps TRBD1 (5 bases). This CDR3 has 16 amino acids. Per germline, CDR1 LGHDT and CDR2 YNNKEL (reference sequence). Trimming took 4 bases from V and 8 from J, leaving 20 bases between them. The full variable domain, its missing parts supplied by reference TRBV3-1 and TRBJ1-4, is DTAVSQTPKYLVTQMGNDKSIKCEQNLGHDTMYWYKQDSKKFLKIMFSYNNKELIINETVPNRFSPKSPDKAHLNLHINSLELGDSAVYFCASSLQEGRWGEKLFFGSGTQLSVL.

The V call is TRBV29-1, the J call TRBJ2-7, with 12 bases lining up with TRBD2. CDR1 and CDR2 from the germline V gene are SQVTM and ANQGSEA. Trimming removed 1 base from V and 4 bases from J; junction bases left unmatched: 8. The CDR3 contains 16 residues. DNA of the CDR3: TGCAGCGTTGAAGGCTGGACTAGCGGGGACCTTTACGAGCAGTACTTC. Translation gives CSVEGWTSGDLYEQYF.

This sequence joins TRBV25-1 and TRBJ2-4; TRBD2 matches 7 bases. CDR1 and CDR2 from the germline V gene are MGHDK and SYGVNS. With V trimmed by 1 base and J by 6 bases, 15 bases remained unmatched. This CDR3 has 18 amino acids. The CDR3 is CASSESVAGGGGGNIQYF. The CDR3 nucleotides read TGTGCCAGCAGTGAATCTGTAGCGGGTGGTGGGGGGGGAAACATTCAGTACTTC.

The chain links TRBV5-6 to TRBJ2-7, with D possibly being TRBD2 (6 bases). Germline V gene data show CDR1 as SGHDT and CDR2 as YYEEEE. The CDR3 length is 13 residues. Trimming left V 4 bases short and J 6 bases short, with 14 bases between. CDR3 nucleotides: TGTGCCAGCAGCCCTGGGACTGCGGCCGAGCAGTACTTC. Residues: CASSPGTAAEQYF.

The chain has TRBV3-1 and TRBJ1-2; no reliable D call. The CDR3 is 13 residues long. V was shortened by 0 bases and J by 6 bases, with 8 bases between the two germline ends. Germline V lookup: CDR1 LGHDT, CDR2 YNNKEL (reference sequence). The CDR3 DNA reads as TGTGCCAGCAGCCAAGATCTGGTTGATGGCTACACCTTC. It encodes CASSQDLVDGYTF.

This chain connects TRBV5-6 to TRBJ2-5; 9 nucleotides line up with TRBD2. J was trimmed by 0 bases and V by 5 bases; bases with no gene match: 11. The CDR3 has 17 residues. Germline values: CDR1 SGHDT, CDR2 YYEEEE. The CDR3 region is CASRGVAGDQYQETQYF. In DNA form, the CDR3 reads TGTGCCAGCAGAGGGGTAGCGGGGGATCAGTACCAAGAGACCCAGTACTTC.

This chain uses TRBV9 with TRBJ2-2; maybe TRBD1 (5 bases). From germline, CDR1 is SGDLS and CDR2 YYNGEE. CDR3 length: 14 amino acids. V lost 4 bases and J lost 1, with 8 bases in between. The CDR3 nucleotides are TGTGCCAGCAGCTCAGACAGGAACACCGGGGAGCTGTTTTTT. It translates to CASSSDRNTGELFF.

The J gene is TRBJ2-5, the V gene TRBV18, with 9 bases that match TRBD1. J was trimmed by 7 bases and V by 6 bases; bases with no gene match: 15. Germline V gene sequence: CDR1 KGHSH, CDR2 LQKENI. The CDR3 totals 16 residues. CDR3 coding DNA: TGTGCCAGCTCCCCAGATCGGACAGGGGAAGGCGGGACCCAGTACTTC. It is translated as CASSPDRTGEGGTQYF.

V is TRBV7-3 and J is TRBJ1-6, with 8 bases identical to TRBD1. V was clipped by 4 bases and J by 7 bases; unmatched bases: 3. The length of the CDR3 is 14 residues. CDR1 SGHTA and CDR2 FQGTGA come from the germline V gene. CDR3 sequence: CASSSTGENSPLHF. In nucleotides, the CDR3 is TGTGCCAGCAGCTCGACAGGGGAGAATTCACCCCTCCACTTT.

The CDR3 here is CSASRQGSRLDQPQHF. As DNA, the CDR3 is TGCAGTGCTAGTCGTCAGGGATCGCGCCTAGATCAGCCCCAGCATTTT. V gene TRBV20-1 combines with J gene TRBJ1-5; D may be TRBD1 (5 bases). V was clipped by 3 bases and J by 5 bases, with 20 bases between them. The germline CDR1 and CDR2 sequences are DFQATT and SNEGSKA (reference sequence). This CDR3 has 16 residues.

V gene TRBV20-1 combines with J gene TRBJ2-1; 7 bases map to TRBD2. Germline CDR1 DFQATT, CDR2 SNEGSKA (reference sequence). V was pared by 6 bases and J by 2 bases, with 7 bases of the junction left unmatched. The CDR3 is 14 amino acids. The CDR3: CSARGKSPYNEQFF. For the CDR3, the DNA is TGCAGTGCGCGGGGGAAGTCTCCCTACAATGAGCAGTTCTTC.

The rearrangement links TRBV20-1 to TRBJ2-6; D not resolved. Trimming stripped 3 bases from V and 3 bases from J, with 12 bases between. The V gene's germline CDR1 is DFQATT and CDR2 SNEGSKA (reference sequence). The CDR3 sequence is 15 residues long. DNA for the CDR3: TGCAGTGCTAGTCCTGGAGCCCGTGGGGCCAACGTCCTGACTTTC. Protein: CSASPGARGANVLTF.

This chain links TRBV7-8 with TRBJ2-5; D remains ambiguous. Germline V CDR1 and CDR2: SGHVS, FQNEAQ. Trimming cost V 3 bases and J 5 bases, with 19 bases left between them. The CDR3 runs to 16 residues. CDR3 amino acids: CASSFGVPASQETQYF. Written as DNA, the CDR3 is TGTGCCAGCAGCTTTGGGGTTCCCGCCAGCCAGGAGACCCAGTACTTC. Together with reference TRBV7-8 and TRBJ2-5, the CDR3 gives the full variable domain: GAGVSQSPRYKVAKRGQDVALRCDPISGHVSLFWYQQALGQGPEFLTYFQNEAQLDKSGLPSDRFFAERPEGSVSTLKIQRTQQEDSAVYLCASSFGVPASQETQYFGPGTRLLVL.

The chain's CDR3 is CASSQVGRASGANVLTF. As DNA, the CDR3 is TGTGCCAGCAGCCAAGTCGGGAGGGCCTCTGGGGCCAACGTCCTGACTTTC. The chain uses TRBV14 and TRBJ2-6; 8 nucleotides agree with TRBD2. J gave up 0 bases and V 1 base, and 2 bases lay outside the gene matches. In germline, CDR1 is SGHDN, CDR2 FVKESK. The CDR3 loop spans 17 amino acids.

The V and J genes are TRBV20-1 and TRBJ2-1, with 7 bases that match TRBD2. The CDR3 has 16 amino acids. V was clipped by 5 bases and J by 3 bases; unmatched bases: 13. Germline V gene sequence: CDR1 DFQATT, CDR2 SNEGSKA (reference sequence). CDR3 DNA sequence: TGCAGTGCTGCCCCCCGGCGGGAGAGTTACTACAATGAGCAGTTCTTC. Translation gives CSAAPRRESYYNEQFF.

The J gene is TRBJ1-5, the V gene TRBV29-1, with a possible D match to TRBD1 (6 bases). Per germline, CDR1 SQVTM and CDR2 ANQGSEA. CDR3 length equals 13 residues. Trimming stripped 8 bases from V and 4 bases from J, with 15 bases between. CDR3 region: CSISEGVNQPQHF. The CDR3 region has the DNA TGCAGCATATCCGAGGGGGTTAATCAGCCCCAGCATTTT.

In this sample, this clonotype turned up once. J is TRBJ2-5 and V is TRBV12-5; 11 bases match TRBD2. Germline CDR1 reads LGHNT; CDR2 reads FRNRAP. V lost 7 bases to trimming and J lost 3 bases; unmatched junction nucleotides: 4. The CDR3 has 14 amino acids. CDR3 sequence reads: CASALAGGEETQYF. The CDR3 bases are TGTGCTAGTGCCTTAGCGGGAGGGGAAGAGACCCAGTACTTC. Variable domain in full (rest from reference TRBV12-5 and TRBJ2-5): DARVTQTPRHKVTEMGQEVTMRCQPILGHNTVFWYRQTMMQGLELLAYFRNRAPLDDSGMPKDRFSAEMPDATLATLKIQPSEPRDSAVYFCASALAGGEETQYFGPGTRLLVL.